The 27 T cell receptor beta chains reported below all come from one sample, sequenced in a study of control samples from healthy donors and cancer patients. The protocol was immunoSEQ multiplex PCR, while the TCRdb copy is restricted to in-frame clones and leaves out a portion. The sample includes approximately 230,000 clones, more than 65% of them seen just once. Material: PBMCs. Every receptor here comes from a woman aged 55-70 years with lung cancer.

This clone appeared a few times. V and J are TRBV12-3 or TRBV12-4 and TRBJ2-7; unclear D gene. V was cut by 5 bases and J by 3 bases, with 8 bases left in between. The CDR3 runs 12 residues. As DNA, the CDR3 is TGTGCCAGCAGTCTCTATCACTACGAGCAGTACTTC. It yields the protein CASSLYHYEQYF.

V usage is TRBV3-1 (or the pseudogene TRBV3-2) and J usage is TRBJ2-5, with 12 positions matching TRBD2. The CDR3 loop spans 16 amino acids. Germline V CDR1 and CDR2: LGHDT, YNNKEL (reference sequence). Germline trimming cut 5 bases from V and 4 bases from J; bases unmatched to any gene: 8. CDR3: CASSVRLAGASETQYF. The CDR3 DNA reads TGTGCCAGCAGCGTCCGACTAGCGGGGGCGTCAGAGACCCAGTACTTC.

The gene calls are TRBV19 and TRBJ1-5, with a weak D call TRBD1 (5 bases). The CDR3 sequence is 14 residues long. Deletions cut 6 bases from V and 8 bases from J, with 17 bases between. Looked up from germline, CDR1 is LNHDA and CDR2 is SQIVND (reference sequence). This CDR3 reads CASREGTVLEPQHF. CDR3 sequence (DNA): TGTGCCAGTAGGGAAGGGACGGTTTTAGAGCCCCAGCATTTT.

Details on this clone: Germline and junction disagree at one end, which may indicate a read error. The V call is TRBV7-7, the J call TRBJ2-2; possible D gene TRBD2, 6 bases. Germline assignment: CDR1 SSHAT and CDR2 FNYEAQ (reference sequence). The CDR3 totals 12 residues. CDR3: CASSMGGGRLFF. The CDR3 DNA sequence: TGTGCTAGCAGCATGGGGGGAGGTCGGCTGTTTTTT.

In its sample, this clone was seen once. The gene calls are TRBV11-3 and TRBJ2-6; 7 positions agree with TRBD1. The V and J ends lost 1 base and 13 bases, in that order; junction bases with no gene match: 4. Germline values: CDR1 SGHNT, CDR2 YENEEA. The length of the CDR3 is 13 residues. The CDR3 loop is CASSLGDSKVLTF. Written as DNA, the CDR3 is TGTGCCAGCAGCTTAGGGGACAGCAAGGTCCTGACTTTC.

Comment on this clone: The sample holds other DNA sequences that translate to the same CDR3. The chain carries TRBV7-3 and TRBJ2-1; no firm D call. The germline V gene encodes CDR1 SGHTA and CDR2 FQGTGA. Trimming shortened V by 0 bases and J by 4 bases, and 4 bases separated the two germline ends. CDR3 length: 13 amino acids. The CDR3 protein is CASSLTEYNEQFF. The CDR3 nucleotides read TGTGCCAGCAGCTTAACGGAATACAATGAGCAGTTCTTC.

The V and J genes are TRBV14 and TRBJ2-7, with D maybe TRBD2 (6 bases). CDR3 length: 13 residues. Germline V CDR1 and CDR2: SGHDN, FVKESK. V was pared by 4 bases and J by 2 bases, with 9 bases between. The CDR3 here is CASSRDSTYEQYF. The CDR3 DNA sequence: TGTGCCAGCAGCCGGGACTCTACCTACGAGCAGTACTTC.

V is TRBV5-4 and J is TRBJ1-4; 7 nucleotides align to TRBD1. There are 15 residues in the CDR3. The germline V gene encodes CDR1 SGHNT and CDR2 YYREEE (reference sequence). V was pared by 3 bases and J by 12 bases, with 14 bases of the junction left unmatched. CDR3: CASSYGTVGLEELFF. The CDR3 region has the DNA TGTGCCAGCAGCTACGGGACAGTTGGCCTCGAGGAACTGTTTTTT.

The chain employs TRBV28 and TRBJ2-1; 8 bases map to TRBD2. Germline loops: CDR1 MDHEN, CDR2 SYDVKM. The CDR3 is 17 amino acids. Losses at the gene ends were 10 bases for V and 4 bases for J; bases not matched to a gene: 18. In DNA form, the CDR3 reads TGTGCCACCCTCGGGGGGGGGTCAGATAGGGAATACAATGAGCAGTTCTTC. Translation: CATLGGGSDREYNEQFF.

As DNA, the CDR3 is TGTGCCATAGCCGGGACTAGCGATACGCAGTATTTT. Protein product: CAIAGTSDTQYF. This chain joins TRBV10-3 and TRBJ2-3; 9 nucleotides align to TRBD2. V was clipped by 9 bases and J by 6 bases; unmatched bases: 4. In germline, CDR1 is ENHRY, CDR2 SYGVKD. CDR3 length: 12 residues.

The rearrangement uses TRBV2 and TRBJ2-7; weak D call: TRBD1 (6 bases). V lost 8 bases, J lost 3 bases, and 14 bases lay in between. The CDR3 contains 13 residues. Germline V gene lookup returns CDR1 SNHLY and CDR2 FYNNEI. Here the CDR3 DNA reads TGTGCCAGCTGCCCGGGACAATTCTACGAGCAGTACTTC. Residues: CASCPGQFYEQYF.

The genes are TRBV6-5 and TRBJ1-4; D gene uncertain. This CDR3 is 14 amino acids long. CDR1 is MNHEY, CDR2 SVGAGI, per germline. Trimming took 7 bases from V and 4 from J, leaving 13 bases between them. The CDR3 DNA follows: TGTGCCAGCAATCTGGCAGTTCTTAATGAAAAACTGTTTTTT. It codes for CASNLAVLNEKLFF.

This chain connects TRBV3-1 (or the pseudogene TRBV3-2) to TRBJ2-3; 7 bases line up with TRBD2. V shed 2 bases, J shed 5 bases, and the junction held 7 bases outside the gene matches. In germline, CDR1 is LGHDT, CDR2 YNNKEL (reference sequence). The CDR3 is 15 residues long. The CDR3 loop reads CASSQREGRVDTQYF. CDR3 nucleotide sequence: TGTGCCAGCAGCCAAAGGGAGGGCCGGGTAGATACGCAGTATTTT.

V is TRBV9 and J is TRBJ1-4; TRBD1 might be the D (5 bases). The CDR3 totals 14 residues. CDR1 and CDR2 from the germline V gene are SGDLS and YYNGEE. Trimming took 4 bases from V and 6 from J, leaving 13 bases between them. The CDR3 spells CASSSGPGDEKLFF. The CDR3 region has the DNA TGTGCCAGCAGCTCGGGACCCGGAGATGAAAAACTGTTTTTT.

The chain links TRBV2 to TRBJ2-3; TRBD1 aligns across 11 bases. The ends lost 2 bases at V and 4 bases at J; junction bases unmatched: 5. This CDR3 spans 16 amino acids. Looked up from germline, CDR1 is SNHLY and CDR2 is FYNNEI. This CDR3 reads CASSEIGQGAADTQYF. The CDR3, as DNA: TGTGCCAGCAGTGAAATCGGACAGGGGGCCGCAGATACGCAGTATTTT.

This chain connects TRBV28 to TRBJ2-3; the match to TRBD2 covers 13 bases. From germline, CDR1 is MDHEN and CDR2 SYDVKM. This CDR3 contains 17 residues. V was clipped by 3 bases and J by 4 bases; unmatched bases: 7. This CDR3 reads CASSFLGLAGVPDTQYF. CDR3 sequence (DNA): TGTGCCAGCAGTTTCCTCGGACTAGCGGGAGTCCCAGATACGCAGTATTTT.

The gene calls are TRBV28 and TRBJ2-7; a weak D match, TRBD1 (5 bases). The length of the CDR3 is 13 residues. Germline V CDR1 and CDR2: MDHEN, SYDVKM. The ends were cut back, 2 bases at V and 2 bases at J, with 7 bases in the middle. CDR3 bases: TGTGCCAGCAGTTTAGCAGGGACCTACGAGCAGTACTTC. The encoded protein is CASSLAGTYEQYF.

The genes are TRBV29-1 and TRBJ2-7, with 8 bases identical to TRBD1. The CDR3 runs to 12 residues. The germline CDR1 and CDR2 sequences are SQVTM and ANQGSEA. The V and J ends lost 7 bases and 5 bases, in that order; junction bases with no gene match: 7. Here the CDR3 reads CSAQGASDEQYF. The DNA of the CDR3 is TGCAGCGCCCAGGGGGCTAGCGACGAGCAGTACTTC.

This clone was observed once. The gene calls are TRBV18 and TRBJ1-2; tentatively, D is TRBD1 (6 bases). The germline CDR1 and CDR2 sequences are KGHSH and LQKENI. V was cut by 4 bases and J by 2 bases, with 11 bases left in between. The CDR3 totals 14 residues. In DNA, the CDR3 is TGTGCCAGCTCACGTACAGGGAACAACTATGGCTACACCTTC. Its translation: CASSRTGNNYGYTF.

The chain has TRBV6-6 and TRBJ1-1; D uncertain. CDR3 size: 12 residues. The germline CDR1 and CDR2 sequences are MNHNY and SVGAGI (reference sequence). V was shortened by 6 bases and J by 11 bases, with 16 bases between the two germline ends. CDR3 DNA: TGTGCCAGCAGCCCGGACGGCCCGACGGCTTTCTTT. It codes for CASSPDGPTAFF.

The chain carries TRBV27 and TRBJ1-1, with no clear D. Germline V gene sequence: CDR1 MNHEY, CDR2 SMNVEV (reference sequence). V gave up 6 bases and J gave up 4 bases, with 6 bases separating them. This CDR3 contains 11 residues. CDR3 region: CASRDFTEAFF. The CDR3 DNA reads as TGTGCCAGCAGGGATTTCACTGAAGCTTTCTTT.

This chain uses TRBV15 with TRBJ2-3; D unresolved. V gave up 0 bases and J gave up 4 bases, with 2 bases separating them. The germline V gene has CDR1 LNHNV and CDR2 YYDKDF (reference sequence). The CDR3 spans 12 residues. CDR3 sequence reads: CATSRDADTQYF. The CDR3 nucleotides are TGTGCCACCAGCAGAGATGCAGATACGCAGTATTTT.

The rearrangement links TRBV11-2 to TRBJ2-5; tentative D call: TRBD1 (5 bases). Trimming stripped 0 bases from V and 7 bases from J, with 9 bases between. This CDR3 is built from 13 residues. Germline CDR1 SGHAT, CDR2 FQNNGV. The CDR3 DNA reads TGTGCCAGCAGCTTAGAGTCCCAGGGGACCCAGTACTTC. It is translated as CASSLESQGTQYF.

The chain joins TRBV3-1 (or the pseudogene TRBV3-2) to TRBJ2-7; 10 nucleotides agree with TRBD2. CDR3 length: 14 residues. Germline CDR1 reads LGHDT; CDR2 reads YNNKEL (reference sequence). The trim removed 8 bases at V and 3 bases at J, leaving 7 bases unmatched. The CDR3 nucleotides read TGTGCCAGCCAGCGGGGGGGCCGATTCTACGAGCAGTACTTC. Translated: CASQRGGRFYEQYF.

About this clone: The sample carries other DNA sequences with the same CDR3. V usage is TRBV2 and J usage is TRBJ1-1, with a tentative D call TRBD1 (5 bases). The V end lost 2 bases, the J end lost 0 bases, and 7 bases lay between the germline ends. Germline CDR1 is SNHLY and CDR2 is FYNNEI. The CDR3 covers 14 residues. CDR3 sequence reads: CASSEQGMNTEAFF. The CDR3 DNA reads TGTGCCAGCAGTGAACAGGGTATGAACACTGAAGCTTTCTTT.

The chain combines TRBV30 with TRBJ2-2; D call uncertain. This CDR3 is 14 amino acids long. V was shortened by 1 base and J by 10 bases, with 16 bases between the two germline ends. In germline, CDR1 is GTSNPN, CDR2 SVGIG (reference sequence). DNA for the CDR3: TGTGCCTGGAGTGCTATCGCGGTCGGATCGGAGCTGTTTTTT. Its translation is CAWSAIAVGSELFF.

V usage is TRBV28 and J usage is TRBJ1-5; D remains unclear. The CDR3 length is 16 residues. Germline CDR1 is MDHEN and CDR2 is SYDVKM. Trimming took off 2 bases at V and 0 bases at J, with 11 bases between the two ends. The CDR3 nucleotides read TGTGCCAGCAGTTTAATGGCAGGACTTAGCAATCAGCCCCAGCATTTT. Its protein product is CASSLMAGLSNQPQHF.